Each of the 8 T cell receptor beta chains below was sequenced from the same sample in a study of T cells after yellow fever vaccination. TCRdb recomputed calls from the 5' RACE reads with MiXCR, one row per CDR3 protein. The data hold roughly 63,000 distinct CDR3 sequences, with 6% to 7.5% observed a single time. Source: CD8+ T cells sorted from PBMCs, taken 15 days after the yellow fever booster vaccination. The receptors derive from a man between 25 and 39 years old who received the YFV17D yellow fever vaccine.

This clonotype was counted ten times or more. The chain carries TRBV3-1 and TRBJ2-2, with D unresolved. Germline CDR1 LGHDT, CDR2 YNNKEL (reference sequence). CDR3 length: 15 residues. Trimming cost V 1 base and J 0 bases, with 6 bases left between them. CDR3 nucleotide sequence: TGTGCCAGCAGCCAAGTAGGGCCGAACACCGGGGAGCTGTTTTTT. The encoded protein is CASSQVGPNTGELFF.

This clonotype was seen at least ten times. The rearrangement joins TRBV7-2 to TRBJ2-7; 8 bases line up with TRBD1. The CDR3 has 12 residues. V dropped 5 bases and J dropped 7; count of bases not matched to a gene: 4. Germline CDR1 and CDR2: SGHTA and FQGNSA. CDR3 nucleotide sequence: TGTGCCAGCAGCCGAACAGGGGGTGAGCAGTACTTC. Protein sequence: CASSRTGGEQYF.

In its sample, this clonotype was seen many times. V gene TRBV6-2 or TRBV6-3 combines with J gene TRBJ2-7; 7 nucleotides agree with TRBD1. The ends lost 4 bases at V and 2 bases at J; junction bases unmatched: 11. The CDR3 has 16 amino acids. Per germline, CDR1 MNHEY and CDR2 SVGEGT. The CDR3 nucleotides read TGTGCCAGCAGTTCCGTCTTCGGGACAGTGGCCTACGAGCAGTACTTC. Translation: CASSSVFGTVAYEQYF.

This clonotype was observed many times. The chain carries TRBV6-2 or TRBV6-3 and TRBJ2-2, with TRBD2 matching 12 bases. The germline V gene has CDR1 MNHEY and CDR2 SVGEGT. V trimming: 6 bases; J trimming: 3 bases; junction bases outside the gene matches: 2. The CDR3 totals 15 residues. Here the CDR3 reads CASRRLAGDTGELFF. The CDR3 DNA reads TGTGCCAGCAGAAGACTAGCGGGGGACACCGGGGAGCTGTTTTTT.

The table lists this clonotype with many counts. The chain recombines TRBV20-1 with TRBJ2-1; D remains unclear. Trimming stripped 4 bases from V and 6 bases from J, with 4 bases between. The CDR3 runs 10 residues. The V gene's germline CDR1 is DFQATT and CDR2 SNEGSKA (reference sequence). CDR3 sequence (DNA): TGCAGTGCTACTACCAATGAGCAGTTCTTC. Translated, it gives CSATTNEQFF.

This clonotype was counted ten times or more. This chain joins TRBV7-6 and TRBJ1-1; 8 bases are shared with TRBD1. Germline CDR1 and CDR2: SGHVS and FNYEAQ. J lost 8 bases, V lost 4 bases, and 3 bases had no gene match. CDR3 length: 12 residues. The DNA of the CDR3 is TGTGCCAGCAGCTCCCGGACAGGGGAAGCTTTCTTT. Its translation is CASSSRTGEAFF.

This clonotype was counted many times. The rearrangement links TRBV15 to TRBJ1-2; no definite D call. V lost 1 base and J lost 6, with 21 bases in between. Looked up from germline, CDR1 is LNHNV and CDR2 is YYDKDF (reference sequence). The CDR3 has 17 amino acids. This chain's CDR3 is CATSRVIGSEGIDGYTF. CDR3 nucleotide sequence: TGTGCCACCAGCAGAGTGATAGGGTCAGAAGGGATCGATGGCTACACCTTC.

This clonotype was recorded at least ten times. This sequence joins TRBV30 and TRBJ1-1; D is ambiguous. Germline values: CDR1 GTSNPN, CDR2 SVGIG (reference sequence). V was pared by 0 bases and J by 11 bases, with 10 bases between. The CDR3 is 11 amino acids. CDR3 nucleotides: TGTGCCTGGAGTGTTTTCCACGAGGCTTTCTTT. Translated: CAWSVFHEAFF.